One TCR beta chain is described in this entry. Germline CDR1 is SGHVS and CDR2 is FQNEAQ. The junction had 11 bases not matched to a gene; V was cut back by 7 bases and J by 11 bases. The CDR3 has 13 residues. Cohort placement rested on clinical history that participants reported themselves. Up to 2 weeks before entering the study, exposed participants had met a COVID-19 case. TCRdb keeps only in-frame clones here, not all; method: immunoSEQ multiplex PCR. Of 350,000 or so clones listed, 88% are singletons. The data stem from a study of blood T cell repertoires in COVID-19. On the study more broadly: The samples span acute and convalescent COVID-19 from the United States, Italy and Spain. PBMCs, B-cell-depleted T cells, or T cells were the source of the cDNA or gDNA that made up the material.

The sequenced material came from PBMCs or T cells enriched from blood (not recorded which). The chain couples TRBV7-8 to TRBJ1-5; TRBD1 matches at 7 bases. The clonotype originates from a woman under 40 who had been exposed to COVID-19. CDR3 bases: TGTGCCAGCAAACACACCGACAGGGCAACCCAGCATTTT. This codes for CASKHTDRATQHF.